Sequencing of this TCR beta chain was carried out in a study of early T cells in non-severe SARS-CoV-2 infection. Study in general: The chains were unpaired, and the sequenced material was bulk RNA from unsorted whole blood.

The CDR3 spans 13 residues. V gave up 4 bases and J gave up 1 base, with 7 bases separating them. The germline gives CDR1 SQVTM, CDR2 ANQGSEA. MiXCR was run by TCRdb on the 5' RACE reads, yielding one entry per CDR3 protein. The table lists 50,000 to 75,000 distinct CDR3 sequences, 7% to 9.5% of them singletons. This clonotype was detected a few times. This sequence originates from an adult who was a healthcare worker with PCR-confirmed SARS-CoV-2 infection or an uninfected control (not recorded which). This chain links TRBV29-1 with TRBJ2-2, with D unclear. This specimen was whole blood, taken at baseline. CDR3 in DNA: TGCAGCGTTGGACCAGAGAACACCGGGGAGCTGTTTTTT. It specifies CSVGPENTGELFF.